Below are 14 T cell receptor beta chains sequenced from a single sample in a study of regulatory dendritic cells for organ transplantation. These receptors are not linked to any known antigen. Sorted T cells were CFSE-labeled and cultured 5 days with allogeneic regulatory or mature dendritic cells at 1:10. Clones were read by immunoSEQ multiplex PCR, and TCRdb kept only the in-frame ones, dropping some. The profile covers just under 8,000 clones, with roughly two thirds appearing a single time and about 3.7% taken by the ten largest. The specimen sequenced was memory CD4+ T cells from blood cultured with dendritic cells. Subset given: CD45RO+ memory T cells. The receptors stem from a human donor in good health.

This chain connects TRBV5-6 to TRBJ2-7; a possible D gene is TRBD2 (5 bases). CDR1 SGHDT and CDR2 YYEEEE come from the germline V gene. The length of the CDR3 is 18 residues. Trimming removed 2 bases at V and 2 bases at J, with 23 bases between. The DNA of the CDR3 is TGTGCCAGCAGCTTCCGACAAATCGGCTTGGCTAGCCCCTACGAGCAGTACTTC. This sequence encodes CASSFRQIGLASPYEQYF.

The chain links TRBV5-4 to TRBJ2-3; D gene ambiguous. Trimming left V 1 base short and J 4 bases short, with 7 bases between. The germline gives CDR1 SGHNT, CDR2 YYREEE (reference sequence). The CDR3 loop spans 13 amino acids. CDR3 amino acids: CASSLTNSDTQYF. CDR3 nucleotide sequence: TGTGCCAGCAGCTTGACTAACTCAGATACGCAGTATTTT.

In this sample, this clone turned up a few times. The rearrangement links TRBV5-1 to TRBJ2-5, with D perhaps matching TRBD2 (6 bases). The CDR3 runs to 16 residues. V was shortened by 0 bases and J by 3 bases, with 15 bases between the two germline ends. The germline CDR1 and CDR2 sequences are SGHRS and YFSETQ. DNA of the CDR3: TGCGCCAGCAGCTTGGCTACGCTAGCGATCAAAGAGACCCAGTACTTC. It encodes CASSLATLAIKETQYF. Complete variable domain (other parts from reference TRBV5-1 and TRBJ2-5): KAGVTQTPRYLIKTRGQQVTLSCSPISGHRSVSWYQQTPGQGLQFLFEYFSETQRNKGNFPGRFSGRQFSNSRSEMNVSTLELGDSALYLCASSLATLAIKETQYFGPGTRLLVL.

The gene calls are TRBV5-6 and TRBJ2-7, with 9 bases fitting TRBD1. Germline lookup yields CDR1 SGHDT and CDR2 YYEEEE. This CDR3 spans 14 amino acids. Germline trimming cut 4 bases from V and 5 bases from J; bases unmatched to any gene: 7. CDR3: CASSGNRGRNEQYF. CDR3 DNA sequence: TGTGCCAGCAGCGGAAACAGGGGGCGTAACGAGCAGTACTTC. Full variable domain (outside the CDR3, taken from reference TRBV5-6 and TRBJ2-7): DAGVTQSPTHLIKTRGQQVTLRCSPKSGHDTVSWYQQALGQGPQFIFQYYEEEERQRGNFPDRFSGHQFPNYSSELNVNALLLGDSALYLCASSGNRGRNEQYFGPGTRLTVT.

This chain links TRBV18 with TRBJ1-1; D remains unclear. From germline, CDR1 is KGHSH and CDR2 LQKENI. CDR3 length equals 14 residues. Between the trimmed V and J ends, which lost 3 bases and 5 bases, there was a span of 13 bases. CDR3 sequence reads: CASSPNPGKTEAFF. CDR3 DNA: TGTGCCAGCTCACCTAACCCGGGGAAGACTGAAGCTTTCTTT.

The chain combines TRBV5-1 with TRBJ2-3; D gene ambiguous. Germline CDR1 SGHRS, CDR2 YFSETQ. The CDR3 runs 15 residues. Trimming stripped 0 bases from V and 5 bases from J, with 13 bases between. This CDR3 reads CASSLESPELDTQYF. CDR3 DNA sequence: TGCGCCAGCAGCTTGGAGTCCCCGGAGTTAGATACGCAGTATTTT.

V usage is TRBV6-5 and J usage is TRBJ2-3, with 7 bases aligning to TRBD2. The CDR3 loop spans 15 amino acids. V trimming: 2 bases; J trimming: 5 bases; junction bases outside the gene matches: 7. The germline gives CDR1 MNHEY, CDR2 SVGAGI. CDR3 sequence: CASSYVAGVEDTQYF. For the CDR3, the DNA is TGTGCCAGCAGTTACGTGGCGGGGGTGGAAGATACGCAGTATTTT.

The chain uses TRBV7-9 and TRBJ2-2, with D possibly being TRBD1 (6 bases). V gave up 5 bases and J gave up 8 bases, with 12 bases separating them. The germline V gene encodes CDR1 SEHNR and CDR2 FQNEAQ (reference sequence). The CDR3 length is 13 residues. CDR3 sequence: CASSRDIGGELFF. The CDR3 bases are TGTGCCAGCAGCAGGGACATCGGTGGGGAGCTGTTTTTT.

The rearrangement uses TRBV19 and TRBJ1-5; D not resolved. The CDR3 has 16 amino acids. Trimming took 1 base from V and 1 from J, leaving 11 bases between them. Germline V gene data show CDR1 as LNHDA and CDR2 as SQIVND (reference sequence). DNA of the CDR3: TGTGCCAGTAGTATAGGGGCGGGTGGGAGCAATCAGCCCCAGCATTTT. This translates into CASSIGAGGSNQPQHF.

The chain recombines TRBV6-5 with TRBJ2-7, with D tentatively TRBD1 (6 bases). This CDR3 contains 14 residues. The germline CDR1 and CDR2 sequences are MNHEY and SVGAGI. Trimming shortened V by 4 bases and J by 3 bases, and 13 bases separated the two germline ends. CDR3 sequence: CASSFAGTSYEQYF. Here the CDR3 DNA reads TGTGCCAGCAGTTTTGCAGGGACAAGCTACGAGCAGTACTTC.

The rearrangement links TRBV10-3 to TRBJ1-1; 7 nucleotides match TRBD1. Trimming removed 8 bases from V and 10 bases from J; junction bases left unmatched: 22. Germline V gene data show CDR1 as ENHRY and CDR2 as SYGVKD. The CDR3 runs 16 residues. CDR3 DNA sequence: TGTGCCATCGACCGAACTGGGGAGAGGCCAGGGGGTACAGCTTTCTTT. This sequence encodes CAIDRTGERPGGTAFF.

This chain connects TRBV7-9 to TRBJ1-2; 8 bases match TRBD1. V trimming: 5 bases; J trimming: 8 bases; junction bases outside the gene matches: 4. This CDR3 has 12 residues. Germline-derived CDR1 and CDR2 are SEHNR and FQNEAQ (reference sequence). CDR3 coding DNA: TGTGCCAGCAGCATGACAGGGGACGGCTACACCTTC. Translation gives CASSMTGDGYTF.

The gene calls are TRBV5-4 and TRBJ1-5; D call uncertain. The CDR3 length is 14 residues. The ends were cut back, 0 bases at V and 9 bases at J, with 13 bases in the middle. The V gene's germline CDR1 is SGHNT and CDR2 YYREEE (reference sequence). CDR3 bases: TGTGCCAGCAGCTTGGGTCGAGGGAGGAGGCCCCAGCATTTT. Protein: CASSLGRGRRPQHF.

The rearrangement joins TRBV19 to TRBJ1-1; D may be TRBD1 (5 bases). Germline CDR1 LNHDA, CDR2 SQIVND (reference sequence). V shed 4 bases and J shed 4 bases, with 13 bases lying between them. The CDR3 spans 14 residues. As DNA, the CDR3 is TGTGCCAGTAGTAACGGGCAGGGTAGCACTGAAGCTTTCTTT. This gives the protein CASSNGQGSTEAFF. Variable domain in full (rest from reference TRBV19 and TRBJ1-1): DGGITQSPKYLFRKEGQNVTLSCEQNLNHDAMYWYRQDPGQGLRLIYYSQIVNDFQKGDIAEGYSVSREKKESFPLTVTSAQKNPTAFYLCASSNGQGSTEAFFGQGTRLTVV.